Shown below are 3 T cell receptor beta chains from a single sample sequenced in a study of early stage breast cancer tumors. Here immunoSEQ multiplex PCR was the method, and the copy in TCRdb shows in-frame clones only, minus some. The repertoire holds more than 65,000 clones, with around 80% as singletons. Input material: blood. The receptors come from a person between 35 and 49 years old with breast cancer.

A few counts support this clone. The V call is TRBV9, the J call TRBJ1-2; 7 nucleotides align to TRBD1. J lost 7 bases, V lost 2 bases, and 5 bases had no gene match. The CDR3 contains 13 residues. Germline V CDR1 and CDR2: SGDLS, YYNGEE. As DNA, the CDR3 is TGTGCCAGCAGCGTGACAGGGCGCTCTGGCTACACCTTC. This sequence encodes CASSVTGRSGYTF.

Written as DNA, the CDR3 is TGTGCCAGCAGCTTTCAGCCGGGGACGGATGGCTACACCTTC. Translation: CASSFQPGTDGYTF. The rearrangement joins TRBV7-3 to TRBJ1-2, with a possible D match to TRBD1 (5 bases). Trimming left V 3 bases short and J 6 bases short, with 14 bases between. This CDR3 has 14 amino acids. Germline CDR1 SGHTA, CDR2 FQGTGA.

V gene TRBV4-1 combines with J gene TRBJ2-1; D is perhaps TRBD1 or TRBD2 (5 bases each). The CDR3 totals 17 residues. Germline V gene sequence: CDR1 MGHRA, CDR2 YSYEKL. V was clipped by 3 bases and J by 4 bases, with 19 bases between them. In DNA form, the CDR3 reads TGCGCCAGCAGCCATGCTCTAAGGGGAGTGAAGTACAATGAGCAGTTCTTC. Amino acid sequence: CASSHALRGVKYNEQFF.